This record concerns one T cell receptor (beta chain) sequence. The data stem from a study of blood T cell repertoires in COVID-19. TCRdb's copy holds only in-frame clones and misses some; the assay was immunoSEQ multiplex PCR. The data contain 300,000 to 400,000 clones, about 89% of them singletons. Germline CDR1 is SGHTS and CDR2 is YDEGEE. The CDR3 is 17 amino acids. V lost 0 bases to trimming and J lost 2 bases, with 15 bases between them. The chain is built from TRBV5-8 and TRBJ1-5; the D gene is possibly TRBD1 (6 bases). This clonotype was obtained from a woman aged 30 to 39 with COVID-19, enrolled during active disease. The sequencing input was peripheral blood. The CDR3 bases are TGTGCCAGCAGCTTGGTACGGGGGGCCGGCGGCAATCAGCCCCAGCATTTT. Translating it yields CASSLVRGAGGNQPQHF.